This T cell receptor (beta chain) was retrieved from a study of T cells in Graves' hyperthyroidism and ophthalmopathy. From germline, CDR1 is MNHEY and CDR2 SVGAGI. This CDR3 comprises 17 residues. The V segment lost 3 bases and the J segment 0 bases; nucleotides outside the gene matches: 5. Researchers took RNA transcripts and amplified the TCR beta CDR3 regions from them. A first-round RT-PCR of the TCR CDR3 used the HTBI primer set. From the multiplex PCR reads, TCRdb called clonotypes with MiXCR, one entry per CDR3 protein. The repertoire holds around 380,000 distinct CDR3 sequences, with approximately 12% as singletons. Study outcomes and limitations: Among clonotypes expanded in thyroid above 0.001, most were also found in blood.

This clonotype was picked up many times. Its antigen is undetermined. The receptor was derived from a young man with Graves' hyperthyroidism that later progressed to Graves' ophthalmopathy. Sample: blood. This rearrangement joins TRBV6-5 to TRBJ2-1, with TRBD2 matching over 10 bases. CDR3 sequence: CASSYSGGPSSYNEQFF. In nucleotides, the CDR3 is TGTGCCAGCAGTTATAGCGGGGGGCCTAGCTCCTACAATGAGCAGTTCTTC.